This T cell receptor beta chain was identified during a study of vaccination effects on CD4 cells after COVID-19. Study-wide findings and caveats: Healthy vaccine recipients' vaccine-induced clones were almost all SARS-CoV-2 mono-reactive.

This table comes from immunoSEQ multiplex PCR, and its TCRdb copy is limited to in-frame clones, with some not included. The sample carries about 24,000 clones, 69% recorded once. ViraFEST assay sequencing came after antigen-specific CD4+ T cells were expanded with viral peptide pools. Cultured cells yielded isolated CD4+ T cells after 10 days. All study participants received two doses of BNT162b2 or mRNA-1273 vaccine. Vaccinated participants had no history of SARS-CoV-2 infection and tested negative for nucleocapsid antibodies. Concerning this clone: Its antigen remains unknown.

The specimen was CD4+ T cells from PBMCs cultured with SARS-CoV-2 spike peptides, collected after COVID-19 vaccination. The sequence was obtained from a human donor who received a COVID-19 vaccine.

CDR3 in amino acids: CASSLRWGGGEQYF. The CDR3 nucleotides read TGTGCCAGCAGCTTACGGTGGGGCGGGGGCGAGCAGTACTTC. The V gene is TRBV7-8, the J gene TRBJ2-7; 7 nucleotides align to TRBD2. Germline CDR1 is SGHVS and CDR2 is FQNEAQ. V lost 2 bases and J lost 6; bases outside the gene matches: 7. The CDR3 sequence is 14 residues long. Drawing the rest from reference TRBV7-8 and TRBJ2-7, the complete variable domain is GAGVSQSPRYKVAKRGQDVALRCDPISGHVSLFWYQQALGQGPEFLTYFQNEAQLDKSGLPSDRFFAERPEGSVSTLKIQRTQQEDSAVYLCASSLRWGGGEQYFGPGTRLTVT.